This TCR beta chain was recovered during a study of shared clonotypes between healthy human individuals. Across the whole study: Per donor, CD8 memory used one plate, CD8 naive used two, CD4 memory used three and CD4 naive used three.

Concerning this clone: Its antigen is unknown.

Data came from immunoSEQ multiplex PCR; TCRdb stores just in-frame clones and leaves some out. The sample includes about 1,800,000 clones, less than 95% of them seen just once. V dropped 3 bases and J dropped 6 bases, with 15 bases sitting between them. Germline loops: CDR1 SGDLS, CDR2 YYNGEE. This CDR3 comprises 15 residues. CD45RO-negative cells were positively selected for CCR7, leaving out terminally differentiated effector memory CD45RA+ cells. Study-level points and caveats: What naive subsets generally showed was a larger estimated richness than memory subsets showed.

The chain combines TRBV9 with TRBJ2-2; possibly TRBD2 for D (6 bases). Sequencing was carried out using naive CD8+ T cells sorted from blood. The sequence came from a man between 18 and 29 years old in good health. CDR3 DNA sequence: TGTGCCAGCAGCGCCTCTAGCGATGGGTCCGGGGAGCTGTTTTTT. It yields the protein CASSASSDGSGELFF. Based on the CDR3 plus reference TRBV9 and TRBJ2-2, the full variable domain is DSGVTQTPKHLITATGQRVTLRCSPRSGDLSVYWYQQSLDQGLQFLIQYYNGEERAKGNILERFSAQQFPDLHSELNLSSLELGDSALYFCASSASSDGSGELFFGEGSRLTVL.